This T cell receptor beta chain was identified during a study of shared clonotypes between healthy human individuals. The overall study: The study drew on a couple of women and a few men aged 18 to 49 as donors. General study results and limits: Sequencing depth was expected to affect clonotype sharing among donors.

There were no recent acute infections or vaccinations among the donors, who were healthy HIV-negative adults. In the CD4+ fraction, cells were divided into CD45RA+ naive and CD45RA-negative memory subsets. The method was immunoSEQ multiplex PCR; TCRdb's version includes in-frame clones alone and lacks a portion of them. The table has about 980,000 clones, over 60% seen once. There are a few counts of this clone. As yet, its antigen is unknown. Trimming shortened V by 4 bases and J by 5 bases, and 16 bases separated the two germline ends. Germline CDR1 reads MDHEN; CDR2 reads SYDVKM. The CDR3 is made up of 15 amino acids.

This sequence joins TRBV28 and TRBJ2-3; D is ambiguous. The sequencing input was memory CD4+ T cells sorted from blood. The sample's subset: CD45RA-negative fraction. This clonotype originated in a man aged 18 to 30 in good health. The CDR3 coding sequence is TGTGCCAGCAGTTCAGGAGACCGGTTCGTAGATACGCAGTATTTT. Its translation: CASSSGDRFVDTQYF. Together with reference TRBV28 and TRBJ2-3, the CDR3 gives the full variable domain: DVKVTQSSRYLVKRTGEKVFLECVQDMDHENMFWYRQDPGLGLRLIYFSYDVKMKEKGDIPEGYSVSREKKERFSLILESASTNQTSMYLCASSSGDRFVDTQYFGPGTRLTVL.